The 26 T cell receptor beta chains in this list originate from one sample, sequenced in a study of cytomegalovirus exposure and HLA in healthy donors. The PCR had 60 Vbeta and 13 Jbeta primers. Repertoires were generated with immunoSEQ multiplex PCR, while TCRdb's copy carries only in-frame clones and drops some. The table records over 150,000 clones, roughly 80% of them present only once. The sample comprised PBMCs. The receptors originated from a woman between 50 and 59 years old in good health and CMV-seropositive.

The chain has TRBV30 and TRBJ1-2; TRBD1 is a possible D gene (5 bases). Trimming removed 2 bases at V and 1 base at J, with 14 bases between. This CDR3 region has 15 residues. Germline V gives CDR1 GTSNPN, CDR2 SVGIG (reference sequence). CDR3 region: CAWSLSSGGNYGYTF. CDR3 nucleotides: TGTGCCTGGAGTCTGAGTTCGGGGGGTAACTATGGCTACACCTTC.

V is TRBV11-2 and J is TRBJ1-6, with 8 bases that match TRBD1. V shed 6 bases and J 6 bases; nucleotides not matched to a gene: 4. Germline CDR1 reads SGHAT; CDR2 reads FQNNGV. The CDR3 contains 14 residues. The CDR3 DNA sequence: TGTGCCAGCAGGTCTGGGACAGGTAATTCACCCCTCCACTTT. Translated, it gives CASRSGTGNSPLHF.

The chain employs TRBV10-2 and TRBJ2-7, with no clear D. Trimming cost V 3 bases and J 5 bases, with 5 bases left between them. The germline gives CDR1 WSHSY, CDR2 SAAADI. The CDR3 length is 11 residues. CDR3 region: CASSDGDEQYF. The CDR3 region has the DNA TGCGCCAGCAGTGATGGAGACGAGCAGTACTTC.

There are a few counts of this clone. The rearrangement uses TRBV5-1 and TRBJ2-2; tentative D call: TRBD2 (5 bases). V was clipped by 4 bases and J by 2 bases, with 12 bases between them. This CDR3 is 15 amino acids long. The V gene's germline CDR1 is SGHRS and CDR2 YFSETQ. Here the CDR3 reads CASSPSTGNTGELFF. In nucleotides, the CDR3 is TGCGCCAGCAGCCCTAGCACGGGAAACACCGGGGAGCTGTTTTTT.

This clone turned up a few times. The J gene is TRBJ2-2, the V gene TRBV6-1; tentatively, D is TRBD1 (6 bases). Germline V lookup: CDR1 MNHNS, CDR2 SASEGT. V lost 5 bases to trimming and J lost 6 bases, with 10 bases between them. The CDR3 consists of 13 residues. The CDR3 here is CASSSNRAGELFF. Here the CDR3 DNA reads TGTGCCAGCAGTTCAAACAGGGCCGGGGAGCTGTTTTTT.

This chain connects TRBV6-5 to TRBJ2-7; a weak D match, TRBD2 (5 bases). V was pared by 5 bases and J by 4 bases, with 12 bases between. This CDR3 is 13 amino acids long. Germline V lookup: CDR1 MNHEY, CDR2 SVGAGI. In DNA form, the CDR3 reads TGTGCCAGCAGTCACCGGGGTCCTTACGAGCAGTACTTC. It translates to CASSHRGPYEQYF.

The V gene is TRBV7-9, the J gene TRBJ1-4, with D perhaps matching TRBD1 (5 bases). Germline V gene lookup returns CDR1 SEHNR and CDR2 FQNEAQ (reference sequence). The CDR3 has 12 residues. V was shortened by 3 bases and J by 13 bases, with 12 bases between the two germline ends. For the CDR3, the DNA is TGTGCCAGCAGCTTCCAGGGAGGGCGACTGTTTTTT. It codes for CASSFQGGRLFF.

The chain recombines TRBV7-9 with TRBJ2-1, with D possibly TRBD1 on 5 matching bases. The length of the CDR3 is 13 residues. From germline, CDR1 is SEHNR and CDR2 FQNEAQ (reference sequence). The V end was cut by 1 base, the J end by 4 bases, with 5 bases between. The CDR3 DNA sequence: TGTGCCAGCAGCTTAGGACAGTACAATGAGCAGTTCTTC. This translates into CASSLGQYNEQFF. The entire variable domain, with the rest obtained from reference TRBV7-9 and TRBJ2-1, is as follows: DTGVSQNPRHKITKRGQNVTFRCDPISEHNRLYWYRQTLGQGPEFLTYFQNEAQLEKSRLLSDRFSAERPKGSFSTLEIQRTEQGDSAMYLCASSLGQYNEQFFGPGTRLTVL.

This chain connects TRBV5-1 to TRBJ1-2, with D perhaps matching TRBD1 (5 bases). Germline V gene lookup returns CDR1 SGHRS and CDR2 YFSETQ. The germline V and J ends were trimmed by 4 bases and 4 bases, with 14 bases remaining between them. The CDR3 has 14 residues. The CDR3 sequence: CASSPRSQGYGYTF. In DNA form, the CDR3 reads TGCGCCAGCAGCCCAAGGAGCCAGGGCTATGGCTACACCTTC. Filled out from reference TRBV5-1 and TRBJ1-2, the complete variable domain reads KAGVTQTPRYLIKTRGQQVTLSCSPISGHRSVSWYQQTPGQGLQFLFEYFSETQRNKGNFPGRFSGRQFSNSRSEMNVSTLELGDSALYLCASSPRSQGYGYTFGSGTRLTVV.

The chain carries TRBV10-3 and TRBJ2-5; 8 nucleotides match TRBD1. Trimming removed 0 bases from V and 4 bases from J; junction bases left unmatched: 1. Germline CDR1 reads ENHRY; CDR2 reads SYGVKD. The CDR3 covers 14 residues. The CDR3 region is CAISESTGVETQYF. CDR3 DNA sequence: TGTGCCATCAGTGAGTCGACAGGGGTAGAGACCCAGTACTTC.

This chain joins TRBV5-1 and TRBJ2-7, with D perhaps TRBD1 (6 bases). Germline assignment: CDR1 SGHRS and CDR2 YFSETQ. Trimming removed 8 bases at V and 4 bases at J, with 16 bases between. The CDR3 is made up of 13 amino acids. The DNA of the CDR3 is TGCGCCAGTGGCCCGATACAGGGTTACGAGCAGTACTTC. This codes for CASGPIQGYEQYF. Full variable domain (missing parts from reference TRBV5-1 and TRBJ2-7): KAGVTQTPRYLIKTRGQQVTLSCSPISGHRSVSWYQQTPGQGLQFLFEYFSETQRNKGNFPGRFSGRQFSNSRSEMNVSTLELGDSALYLCASGPIQGYEQYFGPGTRLTVT.

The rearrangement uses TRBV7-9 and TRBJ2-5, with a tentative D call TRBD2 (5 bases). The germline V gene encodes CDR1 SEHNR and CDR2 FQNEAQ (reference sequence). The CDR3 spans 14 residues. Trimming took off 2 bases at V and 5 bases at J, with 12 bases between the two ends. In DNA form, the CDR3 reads TGTGCCAGCAGCTTAACCCTCGGCGGGGAGACCCAGTACTTC. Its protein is CASSLTLGGETQYF.

The CDR3 region is CASSLASGGADTQYF. CDR3 sequence (DNA): TGTGCCAGCAGCTTAGCGAGCGGGGGGGCGGATACGCAGTATTTT. This chain joins TRBV7-2 and TRBJ2-3, with TRBD2 matching 10 bases. This CDR3 is 15 amino acids long. The germline CDR1 and CDR2 sequences are SGHTA and FQGNSA. Trimming took 0 bases from V and 6 from J; bases not matched to a gene: 3.

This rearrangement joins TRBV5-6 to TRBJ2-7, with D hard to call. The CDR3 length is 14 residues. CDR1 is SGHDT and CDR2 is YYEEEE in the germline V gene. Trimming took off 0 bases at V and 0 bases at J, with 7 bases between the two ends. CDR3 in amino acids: CASSLDPSSYEQYF. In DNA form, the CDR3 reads TGTGCCAGCAGCTTGGACCCGAGCTCCTACGAGCAGTACTTC.

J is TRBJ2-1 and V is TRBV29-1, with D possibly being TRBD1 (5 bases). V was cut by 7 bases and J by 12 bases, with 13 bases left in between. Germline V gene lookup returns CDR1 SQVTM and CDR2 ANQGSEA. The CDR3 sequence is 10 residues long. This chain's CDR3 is CSALRTRQFF. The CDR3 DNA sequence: TGCAGCGCCCTACGGACACGGCAGTTCTTC.

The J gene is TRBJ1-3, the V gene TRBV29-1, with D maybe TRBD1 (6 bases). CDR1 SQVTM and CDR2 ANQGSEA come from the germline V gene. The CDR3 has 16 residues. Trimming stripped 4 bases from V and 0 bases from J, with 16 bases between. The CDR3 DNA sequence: TGCAGCGTTGTTAGGACAGACTATCACTCTGGAAACACCATATATTTT. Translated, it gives CSVVRTDYHSGNTIYF.

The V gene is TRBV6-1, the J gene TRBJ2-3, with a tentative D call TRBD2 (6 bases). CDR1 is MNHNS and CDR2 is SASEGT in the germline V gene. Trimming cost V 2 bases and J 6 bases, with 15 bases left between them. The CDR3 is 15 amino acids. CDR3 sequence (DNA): TGTGCCAGCAGTGAATTGTTGCGGGACGTGGATACGCAGTATTTT. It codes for CASSELLRDVDTQYF.

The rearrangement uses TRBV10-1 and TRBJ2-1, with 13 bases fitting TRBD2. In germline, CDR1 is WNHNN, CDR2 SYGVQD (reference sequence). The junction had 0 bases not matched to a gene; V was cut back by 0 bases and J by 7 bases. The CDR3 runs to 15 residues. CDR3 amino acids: CASSESTSGGNEQFF. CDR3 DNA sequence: TGCGCCAGCAGTGAGTCGACTAGCGGGGGGAATGAGCAGTTCTTC.

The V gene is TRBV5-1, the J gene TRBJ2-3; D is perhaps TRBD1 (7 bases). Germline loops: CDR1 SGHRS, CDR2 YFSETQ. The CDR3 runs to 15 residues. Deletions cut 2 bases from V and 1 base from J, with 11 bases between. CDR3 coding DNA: TGCGCCAGCAGCTTTCAGGGGGAGGGCACAGATACGCAGTATTTT. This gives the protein CASSFQGEGTDTQYF. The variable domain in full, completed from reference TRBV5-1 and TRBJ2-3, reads KAGVTQTPRYLIKTRGQQVTLSCSPISGHRSVSWYQQTPGQGLQFLFEYFSETQRNKGNFPGRFSGRQFSNSRSEMNVSTLELGDSALYLCASSFQGEGTDTQYFGPGTRLTVL.

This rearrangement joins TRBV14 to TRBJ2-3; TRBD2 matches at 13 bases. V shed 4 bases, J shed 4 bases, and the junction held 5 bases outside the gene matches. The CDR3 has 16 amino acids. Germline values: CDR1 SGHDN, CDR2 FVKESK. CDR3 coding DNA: TGTGCCAGCAGCCTTGTGACTAGCGGGGGGTCAGATACGCAGTATTTT. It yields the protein CASSLVTSGGSDTQYF.

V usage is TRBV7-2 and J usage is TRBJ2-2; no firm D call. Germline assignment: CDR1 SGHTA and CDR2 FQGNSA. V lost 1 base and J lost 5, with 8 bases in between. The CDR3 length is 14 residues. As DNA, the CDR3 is TGTGCCAGCAGCTTAGTCGTCCAGACCGGGGAGCTGTTTTTT. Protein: CASSLVVQTGELFF. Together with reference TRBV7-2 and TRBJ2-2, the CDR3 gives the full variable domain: GAGVSQSPSNKVTEKGKDVELRCDPISGHTALYWYRQSLGQGLEFLIYFQGNSAPDKSGLPSDRFSAERTGGSVSTLTIQRTQQEDSAVYLCASSLVVQTGELFFGEGSRLTVL.

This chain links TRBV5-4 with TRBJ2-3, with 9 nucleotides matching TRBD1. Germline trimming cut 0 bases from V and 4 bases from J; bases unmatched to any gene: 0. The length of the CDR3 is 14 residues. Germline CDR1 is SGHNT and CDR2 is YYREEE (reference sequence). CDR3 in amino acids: CASSLGTGADTQYF. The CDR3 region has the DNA TGTGCCAGCAGCTTGGGGACAGGGGCAGATACGCAGTATTTT.

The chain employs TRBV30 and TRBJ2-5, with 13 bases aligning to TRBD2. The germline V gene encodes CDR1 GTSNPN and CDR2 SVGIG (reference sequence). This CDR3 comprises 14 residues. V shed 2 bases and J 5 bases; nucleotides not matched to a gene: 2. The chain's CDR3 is CAWSTSGGAETQYF. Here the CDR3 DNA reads TGTGCCTGGAGTACTAGCGGGGGGGCGGAGACCCAGTACTTC.

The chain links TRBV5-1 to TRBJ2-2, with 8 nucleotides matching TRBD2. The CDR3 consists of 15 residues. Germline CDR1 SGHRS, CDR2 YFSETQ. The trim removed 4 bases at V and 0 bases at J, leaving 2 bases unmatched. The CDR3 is CASSQTSANTGELFF. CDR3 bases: TGCGCCAGCAGCCAGACTAGCGCGAACACCGGGGAGCTGTTTTTT.

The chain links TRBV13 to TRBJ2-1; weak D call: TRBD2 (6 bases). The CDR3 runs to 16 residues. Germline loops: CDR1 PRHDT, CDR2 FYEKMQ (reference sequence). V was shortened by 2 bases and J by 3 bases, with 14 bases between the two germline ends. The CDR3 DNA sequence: TGTGCCAGCAGCTTATACGGCGGGGAATACTACAATGAGCAGTTCTTC. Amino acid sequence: CASSLYGGEYYNEQFF.

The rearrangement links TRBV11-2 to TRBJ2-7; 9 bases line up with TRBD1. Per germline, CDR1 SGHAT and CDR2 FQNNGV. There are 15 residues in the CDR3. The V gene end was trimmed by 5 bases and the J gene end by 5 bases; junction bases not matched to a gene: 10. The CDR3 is CASSLDRGSPHEQYF. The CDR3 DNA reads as TGTGCCAGCAGCCTGGACAGGGGTTCCCCCCACGAGCAGTACTTC.